This TCR beta chain emerged from a study of identical twins. General study findings and limits: Models underpredicted monozygotic twin sharing of out-of-frame TCR alpha. Its conclusions, products of cross-sectional statistical analysis, did not come from following the same donors. Because invariant MAIT and iNKT cells could be present, zero-insertion analyses could be partly confounded.

The table lists this clonotype with a few counts. Antigen specificity is unknown. V dropped 6 bases and J dropped 6 bases, with 18 bases sitting between them. Germline V CDR1 and CDR2: MNHEY, SVGAGI. The CDR3 sequence is 14 residues long. The authors used template switching to add a universal primer site and gave cDNA unique molecular identifiers. TCRdb reanalysed the 5' RACE reads using MiXCR and keeps one entry per CDR3 protein. The table has about 1.7 million distinct CDR3 sequences, less than 35% seen once. This receptor was taken from a newborn girl in good health. Sequenced input: cord blood. This chain uses TRBV6-5 with TRBJ2-7, with D tentatively TRBD1 (8 bases). CDR3 sequence (DNA): TGTGCCAGCAGCCAAGACAGGGGAGGGATCGAGCAGTACTTC. It encodes CASSQDRGGIEQYF.